The clone carrying this T cell receptor beta chain came up once. The antigen remains unidentified. Germline V gene lookup returns CDR1 MDHEN and CDR2 SYDVKM. This CDR3 is built from 14 residues. Trimming removed 5 bases at V and 5 bases at J, with 15 bases between. MiXCR, run by TCRdb on the reads, gives a single entry per CDR3 protein. The sample contains more than 250,000 distinct CDR3 sequences, roughly 25% of which appear only once. The record originates from a study of T cell repertoires in cytomegalovirus infection. On the study more broadly: Epitope selection comprised recently identified HLA-C-restricted CMV epitopes and well-studied HLA-B-restricted CMV epitopes. TCR beta signatures that were public indicated CMV infection and matching HLA type. Study-wide points: Carriers of CMV plus the relevant HLA were identified by cumulative public TCR beta family frequency. Clonotypes of TCR beta that were HLA-C-restricted and CMV-specific dominated the ex vivo response.

This TCR was recovered from a human donor in good health (CMV status not recorded). Some clones in this sample may be carry-over from other donors' samples. The chain employs TRBV28 and TRBJ2-5, with no clear D. Sequenced material: cultured PBMCs, taken from culture after CMV antigen stimulation. The CDR3 region is CASSQRLGYETQYF. Here the CDR3 DNA reads TGTGCCAGCAGTCAACGGTTGGGGTATGAGACCCAGTACTTC. Full variable domain (remainder filled in from reference TRBV28 and TRBJ2-5): DVKVTQSSRYLVKRTGEKVFLECVQDMDHENMFWYRQDPGLGLRLIYFSYDVKMKEKGDIPEGYSVSREKKERFSLILESASTNQTSMYLCASSQRLGYETQYFGPGTRLLVL.